What follows describes a single T cell receptor (beta chain). Its cognate antigen is unknown. Germline CDR1 SGHAT, CDR2 FQDESV (reference sequence). The V and J ends lost 5 bases and 2 bases, in that order; junction bases with no gene match: 9. The CDR3 runs 15 residues. TEMRA cells were FACS-enriched, with CD8+ and CD4+ T cells isolated negatively. The sample originates from a study of CD8 T cells in Susac syndrome. Broader study findings: A relatively small number of individuals underwent TCR sequencing and HLA analysis.

Roughly 0.45 to 1 ug RNA was reverse transcribed with random hexamers. Amplification of TCR beta CDR3 across 54 Vbeta and 13 Jbeta was performed with immunoSEQ multiplex PCR. TCRdb reprocessed the immunoSEQ multiplex PCR reads with MiXCR, giving one entry per CDR3 protein. The repertoire consists of about 210,000 distinct CDR3 sequences, with around 95% occurring once and the leading ten covering about 0.091%. Sequencing was done on a sample of CD4+ T cells from PBMCs. The TCR was taken from a human donor with multiple sclerosis. This chain links TRBV11-1 with TRBJ2-7, with TRBD1 matching 7 bases. This CDR3 is CASSLTLGQAYEQYF. The CDR3 nucleotides read TGTGCCAGCAGCCTAACACTAGGACAGGCCTACGAGCAGTACTTC. The full variable domain, rest sourced from reference TRBV11-1 and TRBJ2-7, is EAEVAQSPRYKITEKSQAVAFWCDPISGHATLYWYRQILGQGPELLVQFQDESVVDDSQLPKDRFSAERLKGVDSTLKIQPAELGDSAMYLCASSLTLGQAYEQYFGPGTRLTVT.